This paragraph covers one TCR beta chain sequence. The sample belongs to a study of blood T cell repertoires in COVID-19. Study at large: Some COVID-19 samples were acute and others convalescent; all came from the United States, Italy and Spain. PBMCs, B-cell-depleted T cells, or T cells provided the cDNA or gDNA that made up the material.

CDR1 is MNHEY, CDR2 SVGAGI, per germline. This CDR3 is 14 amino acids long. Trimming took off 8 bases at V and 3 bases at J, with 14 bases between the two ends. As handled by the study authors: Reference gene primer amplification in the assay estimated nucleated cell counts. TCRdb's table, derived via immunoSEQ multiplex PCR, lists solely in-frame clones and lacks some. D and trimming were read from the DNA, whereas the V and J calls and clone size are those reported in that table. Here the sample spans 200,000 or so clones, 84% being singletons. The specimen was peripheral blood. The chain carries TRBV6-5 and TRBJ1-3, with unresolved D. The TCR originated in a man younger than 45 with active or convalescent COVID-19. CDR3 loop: CASRVNSLGNTIYF. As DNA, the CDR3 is TGTGCCAGCCGCGTCAACTCACTTGGAAACACCATATATTTT.